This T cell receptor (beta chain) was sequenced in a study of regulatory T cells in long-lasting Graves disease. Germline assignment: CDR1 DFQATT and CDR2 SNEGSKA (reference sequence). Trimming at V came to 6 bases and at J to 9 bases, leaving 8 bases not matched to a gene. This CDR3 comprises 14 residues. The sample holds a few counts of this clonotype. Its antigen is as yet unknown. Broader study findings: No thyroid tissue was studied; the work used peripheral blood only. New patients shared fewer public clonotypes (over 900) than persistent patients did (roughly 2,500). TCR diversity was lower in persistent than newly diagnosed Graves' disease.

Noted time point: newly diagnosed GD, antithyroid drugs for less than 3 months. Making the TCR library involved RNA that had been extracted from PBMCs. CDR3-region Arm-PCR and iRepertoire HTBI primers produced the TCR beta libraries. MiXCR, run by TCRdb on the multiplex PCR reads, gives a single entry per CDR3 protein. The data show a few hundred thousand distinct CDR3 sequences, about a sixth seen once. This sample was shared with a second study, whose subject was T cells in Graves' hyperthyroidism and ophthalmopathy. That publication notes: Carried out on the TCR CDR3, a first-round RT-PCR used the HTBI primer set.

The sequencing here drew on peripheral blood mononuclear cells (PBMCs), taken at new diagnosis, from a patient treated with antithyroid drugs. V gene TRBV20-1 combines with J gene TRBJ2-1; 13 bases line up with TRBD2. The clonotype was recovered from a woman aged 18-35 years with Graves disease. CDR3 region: CSAETSGGTGEQFF. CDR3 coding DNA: TGCAGTGCCGAGACTAGCGGGGGGACCGGTGAGCAGTTCTTC.